This is a list of T cell receptor beta chains from one sample in a study of cytomegalovirus exposure and HLA in healthy donors. Some clones are missing from TCRdb's copy, which holds only in-frame ones; the method was immunoSEQ multiplex PCR. The table records roughly 180,000 clones, more than 65% of them present only once. The material sequenced was PBMCs. The receptors were gathered from a man in his thirties or forties in good health and CMV-seronegative. CDR3s include the opening cysteine and the closing phenylalanine or tryptophan. D genes are given only for firm matches. Some rows have no size entry. The others give once, few or many, or a class for an expanded clone.

D gene	V gene	clone size	J gene	CDR3 protein	CDR3 DNA
TRBD1	TRBV28	NA	TRBJ2-7	CASGPGQAYEQYF	TGTGCCAGCGGCCCGGGACAGGCCTACGAGCAGTACTTC
TRBD1	TRBV2	NA	TRBJ2-3	CASTRDRGTDTQYF	TGTGCCAGCACGCGGGACAGGGGAACAGATACGCAGTATTTT
NA	TRBV7-9	once	TRBJ2-5	CASSSPGEETQYF	TGTGCCAGCAGCTCCCCCGGGGAAGAGACCCAGTACTTC
TRBD2	TRBV7-3	NA	TRBJ2-2	CASSLKAGGLQAGELFF	TGTGCCAGCAGCTTAAAAGCGGGGGGACTTCAGGCCGGGGAGCTGTTTTTT
NA	TRBV28	NA	TRBJ2-7	CASSFGEQYF	TGTGCCAGCAGTTTCGGCGAGCAGTACTTC
NA	TRBV5-5	NA	TRBJ1-1	CASSFGSGNTEAFF	TGTGCCAGCAGCTTCGGTTCAGGGAACACTGAAGCTTTCTTT
NA	TRBV7-2	NA	TRBJ2-7	CASSLDGGPSQEQYF	TGTGCCAGCAGCTTAGACGGGGGGCCCTCTCAAGAGCAGTACTTC
TRBD1	TRBV30	NA	TRBJ1-1	CAWSRGQPNTEAFF	TGTGCCTGGAGTAGGGGACAGCCGAACACTGAAGCTTTCTTT
NA	TRBV19	NA	TRBJ2-1	CASTSHNEQFF	TGTGCCAGTACGAGTCACAATGAGCAGTTCTTC
TRBD1	TRBV4-1	NA	TRBJ1-3	CASSQEGNFDRGFGNTIYF	TGCGCCAGCAGCCAAGAAGGGAACTTTGACAGGGGCTTTGGAAACACCATATATTTT